This T cell receptor (beta chain) emerged from a study of blood T cell repertoires in COVID-19. CDR1 is LGHDT, CDR2 YNNKEL, per germline (reference sequence). This CDR3 is 15 amino acids long. Between the trimmed V and J ends, which lost 4 bases and 7 bases, there was a span of 14 bases. Clones were sequenced by immunoSEQ multiplex PCR, and TCRdb holds only the in-frame ones, with some missing. Of tens of thousands of clones detected, more than 80% appear once; the ten largest clones hold approximately 1.9%. The receptor comes from a man aged 30 to 45 with acute or convalescent COVID-19. The chain combines TRBV3-1 (or the pseudogene TRBV3-2) with TRBJ1-6; no firm D call. Specimen: peripheral blood. The CDR3 reads CASSPNPGENSPLHF. In DNA form, the CDR3 reads TGTGCCAGCAGCCCAAACCCCGGGGAGAATTCACCCCTCCACTTT.